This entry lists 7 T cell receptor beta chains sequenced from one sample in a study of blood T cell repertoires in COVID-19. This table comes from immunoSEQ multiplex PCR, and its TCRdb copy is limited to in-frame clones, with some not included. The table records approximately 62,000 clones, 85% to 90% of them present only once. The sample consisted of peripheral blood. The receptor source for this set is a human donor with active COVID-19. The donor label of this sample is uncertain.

The CDR3 region is CASSLGGVYGYTF. CDR3 DNA sequence: TGTGCCAGCAGTTTGGGGGGGGTCTATGGCTACACCTTC. The chain has TRBV12-3 or TRBV12-4 and TRBJ1-2; weak D call: TRBD1 (5 bases). This CDR3 contains 13 residues. V was trimmed by 3 bases and J by 4 bases, leaving 9 bases between them.

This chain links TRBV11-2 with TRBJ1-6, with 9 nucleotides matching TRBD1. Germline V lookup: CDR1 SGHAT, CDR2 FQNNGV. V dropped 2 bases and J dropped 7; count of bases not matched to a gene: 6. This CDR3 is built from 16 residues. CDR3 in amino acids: CASSLNSDRGNSPLHF. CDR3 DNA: TGTGCCAGCAGCTTAAACTCGGACAGGGGCAATTCACCCCTCCACTTT.

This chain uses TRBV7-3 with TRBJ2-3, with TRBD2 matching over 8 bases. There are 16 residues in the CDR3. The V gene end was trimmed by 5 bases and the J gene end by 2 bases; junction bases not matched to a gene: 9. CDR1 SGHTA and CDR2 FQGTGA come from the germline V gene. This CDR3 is CASSPGTRGYTDTQYF. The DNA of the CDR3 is TGTGCCAGCAGCCCCGGGACTAGGGGTTACACAGATACGCAGTATTTT.

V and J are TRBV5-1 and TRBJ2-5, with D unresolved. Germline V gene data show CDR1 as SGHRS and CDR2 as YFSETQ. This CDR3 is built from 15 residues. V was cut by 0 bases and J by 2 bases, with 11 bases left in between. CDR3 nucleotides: TGCGCCAGCAGCTTGGAGCCGTCACCACAAGAGACCCAGTACTTC. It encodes CASSLEPSPQETQYF. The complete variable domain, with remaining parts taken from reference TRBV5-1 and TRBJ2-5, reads KAGVTQTPRYLIKTRGQQVTLSCSPISGHRSVSWYQQTPGQGLQFLFEYFSETQRNKGNFPGRFSGRQFSNSRSEMNVSTLELGDSALYLCASSLEPSPQETQYFGPGTRLLVL.

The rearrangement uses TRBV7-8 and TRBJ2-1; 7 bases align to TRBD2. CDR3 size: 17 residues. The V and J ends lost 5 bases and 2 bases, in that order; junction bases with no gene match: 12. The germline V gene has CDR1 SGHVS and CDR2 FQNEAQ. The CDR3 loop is CASSLLAGESPYNEQFF. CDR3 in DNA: TGTGCCAGCAGCCTTTTAGCGGGTGAATCCCCCTACAATGAGCAGTTCTTC. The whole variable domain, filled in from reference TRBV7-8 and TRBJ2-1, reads GAGVSQSPRYKVAKRGQDVALRCDPISGHVSLFWYQQALGQGPEFLTYFQNEAQLDKSGLPSDRFFAERPEGSVSTLKIQRTQQEDSAVYLCASSLLAGESPYNEQFFGPGTRLTVL.

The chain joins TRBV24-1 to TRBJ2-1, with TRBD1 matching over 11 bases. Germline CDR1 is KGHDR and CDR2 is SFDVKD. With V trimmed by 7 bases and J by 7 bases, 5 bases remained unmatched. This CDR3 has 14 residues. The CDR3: CATSWGTGGNEQFF. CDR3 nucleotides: TGTGCCACCAGCTGGGGGACAGGGGGGAATGAGCAGTTCTTC.

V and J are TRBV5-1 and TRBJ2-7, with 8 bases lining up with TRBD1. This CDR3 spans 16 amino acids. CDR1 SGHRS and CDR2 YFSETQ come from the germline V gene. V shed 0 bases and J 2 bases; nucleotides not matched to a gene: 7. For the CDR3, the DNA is TGCGCCAGCAGCTTGGCCTTGGACAGGGCGCCCTACGAGCAGTACTTC. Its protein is CASSLALDRAPYEQYF.